This T cell receptor (beta chain) was recovered during a study of T cells in Graves' hyperthyroidism and ophthalmopathy. Germline CDR1 DFQATT, CDR2 SNEGSKA (reference sequence). After removal of 0 bases from V and 6 bases from J, the junction contained 10 bases not matched to a gene. The CDR3 sequence is 16 residues long. This clonotype was seen many times. Its antigen is unidentified. No ophthalmopathy progression within 18 months constituted stable Graves' hyperthyroidism. Patients aged 18 to 65 had newly diagnosed hyperthyroidism that had lasted under 2 months. The diagnostic basis comprised clinical symptoms, serum thyroxine and TRAb, thyroid ultrasound and orbital computed tomography. Amplified TCR beta CDR3 regions came from RNA transcripts. RT-PCR in the first round (using the HTBI primer set) targeted the TCR CDR3. TCRdb reprocessed the multiplex PCR reads via MiXCR and lists one record per CDR3 protein. The repertoire consists of roughly 660,000 distinct CDR3 sequences, with 17% occurring once and the leading ten covering 15% to 19%.

General study findings and limits: Classification by a 13 V-J model distinguished ophthalmopathy from stable hyperthyroidism.

The chain links TRBV20-1 to TRBJ2-7; 11 bases line up with TRBD2. The clonotype comes from a man aged 50 or older with Graves' hyperthyroidism. Sequencing was done on a sample of blood. The CDR3 DNA is TGCAGTGCTAGAGATATTAGCGGGAGGGCCGAAGGCGAGCAGTACTTC. Translated: CSARDISGRAEGEQYF.